These 6 T cell receptor beta chains came from one sample sequenced in a study of beta chain features in type 1 diabetes. Reverse transcription of all isolated RNA meant that expressed TCRB transcripts were sequenced. Here immunoSEQ multiplex PCR was the method, and the copy in TCRdb shows in-frame clones only, minus some. The sample carries about 370,000 clones, over 13% recorded once. Material for sequencing was naive CD4+ T cells from blood. The receptors shown here come from a woman between 18 and 29 years old in good health.

V is TRBV30 and J is TRBJ2-6; TRBD1 matches 7 bases. With 3 bases clipped from V and 2 bases from J, the junction kept 4 bases outside the gene matches. The CDR3 has 15 residues. Per germline, CDR1 GTSNPN and CDR2 SVGIG (reference sequence). The CDR3 DNA reads as TGTGCCTGGAGGGGAACAGGGGCTGGGGCCAACGTCCTGACTTTC. It is translated as CAWRGTGAGANVLTF. The full variable domain, in which reference TRBV30 and TRBJ2-6 provide the parts outside the CDR3, is SQTIHQWPATLVQPVGSPLSLECTVEGTSNPNLYWYRQAAGRGLQLLFYSVGIGQISSEVPQNLSASRPQDRQFILSSKKLLLSDSGFYLCAWRGTGAGANVLTFGAGSRLTVL.

Only a few counts were recorded for this clone. The chain carries TRBV7-2 and TRBJ1-1, with D possibly being TRBD1 (5 bases). Germline CDR1 SGHTA, CDR2 FQGNSA. The CDR3 has 14 amino acids. V was pared by 0 bases and J by 5 bases, with 10 bases between. CDR3 loop: CASSLAGRVTEAFF. In DNA form, the CDR3 reads TGTGCCAGCAGCTTAGCGGGCAGGGTAACTGAAGCTTTCTTT. Based on the CDR3 plus reference TRBV7-2 and TRBJ1-1, the full variable domain is GAGVSQSPSNKVTEKGKDVELRCDPISGHTALYWYRQSLGQGLEFLIYFQGNSAPDKSGLPSDRFSAERTGGSVSTLTIQRTQQEDSAVYLCASSLAGRVTEAFFGQGTRLTVV.

This clone was detected only a few times. The V and J genes are TRBV9 and TRBJ2-1; perhaps TRBD2 as D (5 bases). CDR3 size: 16 residues. The V gene lost 0 bases and the J gene lost 0 bases, with 10 bases spanning the gap. Germline values: CDR1 SGDLS, CDR2 YYNGEE. CDR3 bases: TGTGCCAGCAGCGTAGGGCCGGGGAGCTCCTACAATGAGCAGTTCTTC. It codes for CASSVGPGSSYNEQFF.

With regard to this clone: The same CDR3 also results from other DNA sequences found in this sample. The V gene is TRBV18, the J gene TRBJ2-1; 14 bases align to TRBD2. V trimming: 0 bases; J trimming: 6 bases; junction bases outside the gene matches: 1. Germline-derived CDR1 and CDR2 are KGHSH and LQKENI. The CDR3 has 16 residues. The CDR3 reads CASSPPGLAGANEQFF. The CDR3 nucleotides read TGTGCCAGCTCACCACCGGGACTAGCGGGAGCCAATGAGCAGTTCTTC. Combining the CDR3 with reference TRBV18 and TRBJ2-1 gives the whole variable domain NAGVMQNPRHLVRRRGQEARLRCSPMKGHSHVYWYRQLPEEGLKFMVYLQKENIIDESGMPKERFSAEFPKEGPSILRIQQVVRGDSAAYFCASSPPGLAGANEQFFGPGTRLTVL.

V is TRBV2 and J is TRBJ2-1, with 8 positions matching TRBD1. CDR3 size: 14 residues. The V and J ends lost 6 bases and 6 bases, in that order; junction bases with no gene match: 7. Looked up from germline, CDR1 is SNHLY and CDR2 is FYNNEI. The chain's CDR3 is CASRPQGAVNEQFF. The CDR3, as DNA: TGTGCCAGCAGGCCGCAGGGGGCGGTCAATGAGCAGTTCTTC.

This chain joins TRBV30 and TRBJ1-2, with 11 nucleotides matching TRBD1. V shed 2 bases and J 8 bases; nucleotides not matched to a gene: 10. This CDR3 contains 15 residues. Germline V gene lookup returns CDR1 GTSNPN and CDR2 SVGIG (reference sequence). The CDR3 loop is CAWSLSPDRGRGYTF. For the CDR3, the DNA is TGTGCCTGGAGTCTAAGCCCGGACAGGGGGCGAGGCTACACCTTC. The entire variable domain, with the rest obtained from reference TRBV30 and TRBJ1-2, is as follows: SQTIHQWPATLVQPVGSPLSLECTVEGTSNPNLYWYRQAAGRGLQLLFYSVGIGQISSEVPQNLSASRPQDRQFILSSKKLLLSDSGFYLCAWSLSPDRGRGYTFGSGTRLTVV.